This record looks at one T cell receptor (beta chain) sequence and its context. Antigen specificity is unknown. A much larger clonotype is one base distant, so this may be a read error. A minimum of 5 micrograms of total RNA was extracted per sample. Together with a sample-barcoded 5' primer, a J-beta primer mix was included in a second PCR lasting 7 to 11 cycles. TCRdb fed the 5' RACE reads into MiXCR, producing one record per CDR3 protein. The table lists more than 750,000 distinct CDR3 sequences, 25% to 30% of them singletons. Germline lookup yields CDR1 SGHTA and CDR2 FQGNSA. Trimming shortened V by 11 bases and J by 3 bases, and 9 bases separated the two germline ends. This CDR3 contains 11 residues. These data come from a study of blood T cells in healthy people across ages. General study findings and limits: Older age coincided with a roughly linear decline in TCR beta diversity per million T cells.

This sample also belongs to another study, concerning T cells of mothers and their children. From that paper: Extracted RNA, in its entirety, went into cDNA synthesis at around 1.5 ug per 15 ul. Mother-child pairs who were related displayed a slightly higher overlap than unrelated pairs, a difference that was non-significant.

The material sequenced was blood. This receptor was obtained from a woman between 40 and 50 years old in good health. The V call is TRBV7-2, the J call TRBJ2-3; D gene unclear. The CDR3 DNA follows: TGTGCCCGCACGTATACAGATACGCAGTATTTT. This codes for CARTYTDTQYF. Variable domain in full (rest from reference TRBV7-2 and TRBJ2-3): GAGVSQSPSNKVTEKGKDVELRCDPISGHTALYWYRQSLGQGLEFLIYFQGNSAPDKSGLPSDRFSAERTGGSVSTLTIQRTQQEDSAVYLCARTYTDTQYFGPGTRLTVL.